These T cell receptor beta chains were read from a single sample in a study of blood T cell repertoires in COVID-19. Sequencing was performed with immunoSEQ multiplex PCR; in TCRdb, only in-frame clones are kept and a portion is missing. This table has 200,000 to 250,000 clones, 85% to 90% appearing once. The sequenced sample consisted of peripheral blood. Every receptor here comes from a man aged 30 to 45 with COVID-19, enrolled during active disease. The CDR3 runs from the conserved cysteine through the conserved F or W. D genes are given only for firm matches. Clone sizes are given selectively: once, few, many, or a class where the clone is expanded.

>TRBV7-2|TRBJ2-7|NA|NA
TGTGCCAGCAACACACTCCGGGGAACCGAGCAGTACTTC
CASNTLRGTEQYF
>TRBV13|TRBJ2-1|NA|TRBD2
TGTGCCAGCAGCTCGGTAACTAGCGGGGACTCCTACAATGAGCAGTTCTTC
CASSSVTSGDSYNEQFF
>TRBV3-1/TRBV3-2|TRBJ1-1|NA|NA
TGTGCCAGCAGCCAAGCGGTAGGCGGGACGAGGGCTTTCTTT
CASSQAVGGTRAFF
>TRBV5-4|TRBJ1-2|NA|TRBD1
TGTGCCAGCAGCACAGACAGGGTTAGGGGCTACACCTTC
CASSTDRVRGYTF
>TRBV15|TRBJ2-1|NA|NA
TGTGCCACCAGCTACCAGGAAAATGAGCAGTTCTTC
CATSYQENEQFF
>TRBV24-1|TRBJ2-2|NA|NA
TGTGCCACCAGTGATAGGAGAGGGGGGAACACCGGGGAGCTGTTTTTT
CATSDRRGGNTGELFF
>TRBV30|TRBJ2-2|once|TRBD2
TGTGCCTGGAGAAAAGCGGGAGCCACCGGGGAGCTGTTTTTT
CAWRKAGATGELFF
>TRBV18|TRBJ2-7|many|NA
TGTGCCAGCTCACCCTTGGGGCAGGGGATTCACCACGAGCAGTACTTC
CASSPLGQGIHHEQYF
>TRBV7-9|TRBJ1-3|NA|NA
TGTGCCAGCAGTCGAGGGACCGCGGGAGGAAACACCATATATTTT
CASSRGTAGGNTIYF
>TRBV5-6|TRBJ2-5|NA|TRBD1
TGTGCCAGCAGCGCCGGACAGGAAGAGTGGGAGACCCAGTACTTC
CASSAGQEEWETQYF
>TRBV11-2|TRBJ1-2|NA|NA
TGTGCCAGCAGCTTAGATTTCCCCACAGAGGGCTATGGCTACACCTTC
CASSLDFPTEGYGYTF
>TRBV7-9|TRBJ1-1|NA|NA
TGTGCCAGCAGCCCTGGGGCCACTGAAGCTTTCTTT
CASSPGATEAFF
>TRBV27|TRBJ1-5|NA|TRBD1
TGTGCCAGCAGTACAGGGGGCCAGCCCCAGCATTTT
CASSTGGQPQHF
>TRBV7-2|TRBJ2-1|NA|TRBD2
TGTGCCAGCAGTCGTCTTTTAGCGGGCCTGGACTACAATGAGCAGTTCTTC
CASSRLLAGLDYNEQFF
>TRBV11-2|TRBJ2-6|NA|NA
TGTGCCAGCAGCTCCCTCGTCAGGGATGGGGCCAACGTCCTGACTTTC
CASSSLVRDGANVLTF
>TRBV29-1|TRBJ2-1|once|TRBD2
TGCAGCGTTGACGGGACTAGCAACAATGAGCAGTTCTTC
CSVDGTSNNEQFF
>TRBV6-2/TRBV6-3|TRBJ2-2|NA|NA
TGTGCCAGCAGTTCCCCCTACGGGGAGCTGTTTTTT
CASSSPYGELFF
>TRBV19|TRBJ2-3|NA|TRBD1
TGTGCCAGACCGGACAGGGGTACAGATACGCAGTATTTT
CARPDRGTDTQYF
>TRBV2|TRBJ2-7|NA|TRBD1
TGTGCCAGCAGTCCGACAGGGGGGATCTACGAGCAGTACTTC
CASSPTGGIYEQYF
>TRBV10-3|TRBJ2-2|NA|TRBD2
TGTGCCATCAGCGACCCGACTAGCCATAACACCGGGGAGCTGTTTTTT
CAISDPTSHNTGELFF
>TRBV4-3|TRBJ1-5|NA|NA
TGCGCCAGCAGCCATAACTTAGTCGATCAGCCCCAGCATTTT
CASSHNLVDQPQHF
>TRBV15|TRBJ1-5|NA|NA
TGTGCCACCAGCAGAGATTTTCTAGCGAATCAGCCCCAGCATTTT
CATSRDFLANQPQHF
>TRBV20-1|TRBJ2-7|NA|TRBD2
TGCAGTCCCGGGGGGGACGAGCAGTACTTC
CSPGGDEQYF
>TRBV3-1/TRBV3-2|TRBJ1-6|once|NA
TGTGCCAGCAGTGGGCAGGGGAGCAGCTCCTATAATTCACCCCTCCACTTT
CASSGQGSSSYNSPLHF
>TRBV27|TRBJ2-7|NA|TRBD2
TGTGCCAGCTACTCTCTAGCGGGAGGGGTCAGCTACGAGCAGTACTTC
CASYSLAGGVSYEQYF
>TRBV24-1|TRBJ2-1|NA|NA
TGTGCCACCAGTGATCCCCAAGGTAGCGACCACAATGAGCAGTTCTTC
CATSDPQGSDHNEQFF
>TRBV6-1|TRBJ2-5|NA|NA
TGTGCCAGCAGTCCTGAGGTGGGGAGGGAGACCCAGTACTTC
CASSPEVGRETQYF
>TRBV19|TRBJ2-7|NA|TRBD2
TGTGCCAGTAGTTGGGGGGAGGGTGACTACGAGCAGTACTTC
CASSWGEGDYEQYF
>TRBV4-3|TRBJ2-4|NA|TRBD2
TGCGCCAGCAGCCAAGAAGCACGTAGCGGGGGCTGGTACATTCAGTACTTC
CASSQEARSGGWYIQYF
>TRBV27|TRBJ1-3|NA|NA
TGTGCCAGCAGTCCTACCTGGACAGCTGGAAACACCATATATTTT
CASSPTWTAGNTIYF
>TRBV28|TRBJ1-4|NA|TRBD1
TGTGCCACCCGACAGGGGAATGAAAAACTGTTTTTT
CATRQGNEKLFF
>TRBV28|TRBJ2-1|NA|NA
TGTGCCAGCACACCCAGCGGGCCTTCTTACAATGAGCAGTTCTTC
CASTPSGPSYNEQFF
>TRBV5-6|TRBJ2-2|once|NA
TGTGCCAGCAGCTGGCTGGACAGAATGAACACCGGGGAGCTGTTTTTT
CASSWLDRMNTGELFF
>TRBV5-1|TRBJ2-3|NA|NA
TGCGCCAGCAGCGCTCGACAGGCTAGCACAGATACGCAGTATTTT
CASSARQASTDTQYF
>TRBV11-2|TRBJ2-1|NA|TRBD2
TGTGCCAGCAGCCGAGCGTTAGGAGCTAGCGGGTACAATGAGCAGTTCTTC
CASSRALGASGYNEQFF
>TRBV2|TRBJ1-2|NA|TRBD1
TGTGCCAGCTCTTGGGAACAGGGGGCAGGCGGCTACACCTTC
CASSWEQGAGGYTF
>TRBV28|TRBJ1-2|NA|NA
TGTGCCAGCAGCATCCCGACAGGAGCCAACTATGGCTACACCTTC
CASSIPTGANYGYTF
>TRBV6-5|TRBJ1-1|NA|NA
TGTGCCAGCACCAGGGGACTGAACACTGAAGCTTTCTTT
CASTRGLNTEAFF
>TRBV19|TRBJ1-4|NA|NA
TGTGCCAGTAAAAATTTAGCCGGGGGTAATGAAAAACTGTTTTTT
CASKNLAGGNEKLFF
>TRBV19|TRBJ1-2|NA|TRBD1
TGTGCCAGTATCCGACAGGGGAACTATGGCTACACCTTC
CASIRQGNYGYTF
>TRBV7-3|TRBJ2-2|NA|TRBD1
TGTGCCAGCAGCCCCGGGACAGGGGACACCGGGGAGCTGTTTTTT
CASSPGTGDTGELFF
>TRBV19|TRBJ1-1|NA|TRBD1
TGTGCCAGTCACCGAGGGAGGGACAGGGAATCCGAAGCTTTCTTT
CASHRGRDRESEAFF
>TRBV11-3|TRBJ1-1|NA|NA
TGTGCCAGCAGCTTAGGCGCTAACACTGAAGCTTTCTTT
CASSLGANTEAFF
>TRBV18|TRBJ2-1|NA|TRBD1
TGTGCCAGCTCTCCTAAGGTCACAGGGGGTCAATACAATGAGCAGTTCTTC
CASSPKVTGGQYNEQFF
>TRBV11-3|TRBJ2-5|NA|TRBD1
TGTGCCAGCAGCTTAGGACAGGGCCGCCAAGAGACCCAGTACTTC
CASSLGQGRQETQYF
>TRBV7-9|TRBJ2-7|few|NA
TGTGCCAGCAGCTTAGCAGGGAGGACCTACGAGCAGTACTTC
CASSLAGRTYEQYF
>TRBV5-6|TRBJ1-1|NA|NA
TGTGCCAGCAGCTTGGGTGAGCGGTGGGGTACTAGAGGGACTGAAGCTTTCTTT
CASSLGERWGTRGTEAFF
>TRBV5-1|TRBJ1-5|NA|TRBD1
TGCGCCAGCAGCCCCGGACAGGGGGCATATCAGCCCCAGCATTTT
CASSPGQGAYQPQHF
>TRBV28|TRBJ2-3|NA|TRBD2
TGTGCCAGCAGTTATCCCGGACTAGCGGGGAACACAGATACGCAGTATTTT
CASSYPGLAGNTDTQYF
>TRBV7-9|TRBJ1-5|NA|TRBD1
TGTGCCAGCAGCTTAGCTTACGGGACAGGGCTCCATAGCAATCAGCCCCAGCATTTT
CASSLAYGTGLHSNQPQHF
>TRBV4-1|TRBJ2-1|once|TRBD2
TGCGCCAGCAGCCAGCACGGACTAGCGGGAGGGAGCTCCTACAATGAGCAGTTCTTC
CASSQHGLAGGSSYNEQFF
>TRBV7-9|TRBJ2-1|NA|NA
TGTGCCAGCAGGCCAAAGTCACTCGTAGCGGAGCGATACAATGAGCAGTTCTTC
CASRPKSLVAERYNEQFF
>TRBV4-3|TRBJ2-1|NA|TRBD2
TGCGCCAGCAGCCCCCTAACGGGACTAGCCCCCTACAATGAGCAGTTCTTC
CASSPLTGLAPYNEQFF
>TRBV19|TRBJ1-1|NA|NA
TGTGCCAGTAGTAATCAGGGTTTTGTTGGGGGGACTGAAGCTTTCTTT
CASSNQGFVGGTEAFF
>TRBV4-2|TRBJ2-2|NA|NA
TGTGCCAGCAGCCAAGTCTTCGGCAGGGGACGCACCGGGGAGCTGTTTTTT
CASSQVFGRGRTGELFF
>TRBV27|TRBJ1-2|NA|TRBD1
TGTGCCAGCAGTTGGACAGGGGGGGACTATGGCTACACCTTC
CASSWTGGDYGYTF
>TRBV27|TRBJ1-3|NA|NA
TGTGCCAGCAGTCTCGCGATAACTGGAAACACCATATATTTT
CASSLAITGNTIYF